These 24 T cell receptor beta chains were all obtained from the same sample, sequenced in a study of T cell responses to AZD1222 COVID-19 vaccine. This table comes from immunoSEQ multiplex PCR, and its TCRdb copy is limited to in-frame clones, with some not included. The sample lists around 150,000 clones, roughly 90% seen once, with more than 3% in the top ten. Sequenced here: peripheral blood, sampled 28 days after the second AZD1222 dose. The receptors here all came from an adult who received the AZD1222 COVID-19 vaccine.

V usage is TRBV11-2 and J usage is TRBJ2-1, with D unclear. Trimming removed 0 bases from V and 8 bases from J, with 2 bases in between. Germline V gene lookup returns CDR1 SGHAT and CDR2 FQNNGV. The length of the CDR3 is 11 residues. The CDR3 loop is CASSLEDEQFF. The CDR3 nucleotides are TGTGCCAGCAGCTTAGAAGATGAGCAGTTCTTC.

The chain combines TRBV28 with TRBJ2-5; D perhaps matches TRBD2 (7 bases). This CDR3 has 19 residues. Per the germline V gene, CDR1 is MDHEN and CDR2 is SYDVKM. Deletions cut 7 bases from V and 5 bases from J, with 32 bases between. The CDR3, as DNA: TGTGCCAGCACCCCGGACACCGGGGGGCACCTATTCGCGGGTGAGACCCAGTACTTC. This sequence encodes CASTPDTGGHLFAGETQYF. Full variable domain (outside the CDR3, taken from reference TRBV28 and TRBJ2-5): DVKVTQSSRYLVKRTGEKVFLECVQDMDHENMFWYRQDPGLGLRLIYFSYDVKMKEKGDIPEGYSVSREKKERFSLILESASTNQTSMYLCASTPDTGGHLFAGETQYFGPGTRLLVL.

The chain couples TRBV6-1 to TRBJ2-7; D is perhaps TRBD2 (6 bases). Per the germline V gene, CDR1 is MNHNS and CDR2 is SASEGT. V lost 1 base and J lost 11, with 12 bases in between. There are 12 residues in the CDR3. CDR3 sequence (DNA): TGTGCCAGCAGTGAAGTGGGGGGAGTAGAGTACTTC. Translating it yields CASSEVGGVEYF.

J is TRBJ2-2 and V is TRBV11-2; a weak D match, TRBD1 (6 bases). Germline V CDR1 and CDR2: SGHAT, FQNNGV. The CDR3 spans 13 residues. The V gene lost 6 bases and the J gene lost 7 bases, with 12 bases spanning the gap. DNA of the CDR3: TGTGCCAGCAGTCCGCAGGGGAGCGGGGAGCTGTTTTTT. Translated: CASSPQGSGELFF.

As for this clone: Relative to the germline gene, one junction end is altered; a read error may explain this. This sequence joins TRBV30 and TRBJ2-7, with TRBD1 identical over 7 bases. Germline CDR1 GTSNPN, CDR2 SVGIG (reference sequence). The CDR3 spans 15 residues. The CDR3 region has the DNA TGTGCCTGGAGTGCTCGACAGCCGGGACAGTCTTCTGTGGTCTTC. Its protein product is CAWSARQPGQSSVVF.

The chain has TRBV5-4 and TRBJ2-7; 13 bases align to TRBD2. The CDR3 spans 15 residues. With 4 bases clipped from V and 2 bases from J, the junction kept 3 bases outside the gene matches. In germline, CDR1 is SGHNT, CDR2 YYREEE (reference sequence). Here the CDR3 reads CASSGGTSGTYEQYF. The DNA of the CDR3 is TGTGCCAGCAGCGGAGGGACTAGCGGGACCTACGAGCAGTACTTC.

The gene calls are TRBV5-1 and TRBJ2-7, with D possibly being TRBD1 (5 bases). This CDR3 is built from 15 residues. Trimming removed 2 bases from V and 3 bases from J, with 15 bases in between. Germline assignment: CDR1 SGHRS and CDR2 YFSETQ. The DNA for the CDR3 is TGCGCCAGCAGCTTTGCCAGGGCCGCTGACTACGAGCAGTACTTC. Encoded protein: CASSFARAADYEQYF.

The chain links TRBV3-1 (or the pseudogene TRBV3-2) to TRBJ2-7, with D perhaps TRBD1 (6 bases). CDR1 and CDR2 (germline): LGHDT, YNNKEL (reference sequence). Trimming removed 5 bases at V and 3 bases at J, with 14 bases between. The CDR3 is 14 residues long. The CDR3 region is CASSFAGTLYEQYF. The CDR3 nucleotides are TGTGCCAGCAGCTTTGCCGGGACACTCTACGAGCAGTACTTC.

The gene calls are TRBV28 and TRBJ2-7; 9 bases fit TRBD1. Trimming at V came to 7 bases and at J to 4 bases, leaving 11 bases not matched to a gene. This CDR3 has 15 amino acids. Germline CDR1 and CDR2: MDHEN and SYDVKM. The CDR3 loop reads CASTDWTGVQYEQYF. The CDR3 DNA reads as TGTGCCAGCACCGACTGGACAGGGGTGCAGTACGAGCAGTACTTC.

The rearrangement uses TRBV6-2 or TRBV6-3 and TRBJ1-1; 8 bases fit TRBD1. This CDR3 region has 12 residues. After removal of 2 bases from V and 11 bases from J, the junction contained 4 bases not matched to a gene. Germline CDR1 MNHEY, CDR2 SVGEGT. CDR3 bases: TGTGCCAGCAGTTACCCAGGGGGCAACGCTTTCTTT. It translates to CASSYPGGNAFF.

The chain combines TRBV5-4 with TRBJ1-4, with TRBD1 identical over 9 bases. V lost 5 bases and J lost 3; bases outside the gene matches: 2. This CDR3 has 14 amino acids. Per germline, CDR1 SGHNT and CDR2 YYREEE (reference sequence). The DNA of the CDR3 is TGTGCCAGCAGTCGACAGGGGGCTAATGAAAAACTGTTTTTT. It is translated as CASSRQGANEKLFF.

There are a few counts of this clone. The gene calls are TRBV6-5 and TRBJ1-5; 10 nucleotides agree with TRBD1. The CDR3 extends over 15 amino acids. Trimming at V came to 5 bases and at J to 3 bases, leaving 4 bases not matched to a gene. Germline V gene data show CDR1 as MNHEY and CDR2 as SVGAGI. The CDR3 loop reads CASSLGQGVNQPQHF. The CDR3 DNA follows: TGTGCCAGCAGTCTCGGACAGGGGGTCAATCAGCCCCAGCATTTT.

The chain is built from TRBV24-1 and TRBJ2-2, with D unresolved. Trimming pared 3 bases from V and 7 bases from J, leaving 11 bases between. The CDR3 has 14 residues. Germline V gene sequence: CDR1 KGHDR, CDR2 SFDVKD. As DNA, the CDR3 is TGTGCCACCAGTGATACTGAGGCTTTCGGGGAGCTGTTTTTT. Amino acids: CATSDTEAFGELFF.

The chain links TRBV5-5 to TRBJ1-2; a possible D gene is TRBD1 (6 bases). The CDR3 contains 15 residues. Germline values: CDR1 SGHKS, CDR2 YYEKEE (reference sequence). V shed 0 bases and J shed 4 bases, with 13 bases lying between them. CDR3 sequence (DNA): TGTGCCAGCAGCTTGGCCGGGGGGCGCGGCTATGGCTACACCTTC. Translation: CASSLAGGRGYGYTF.

The chain couples TRBV11-2 to TRBJ1-1; D remains unclear. From germline, CDR1 is SGHAT and CDR2 FQNNGV. This CDR3 is 12 amino acids long. Trimming shortened V by 1 base and J by 4 bases, and 4 bases separated the two germline ends. This CDR3 reads CASSLVTTEAFF. DNA of the CDR3: TGTGCCAGCAGCTTAGTTACCACTGAAGCTTTCTTT.

J is TRBJ2-1 and V is TRBV10-3; 8 nucleotides line up with TRBD2. V shed 4 bases and J 2 bases; nucleotides not matched to a gene: 13. The CDR3 extends over 18 amino acids. Germline CDR1 ENHRY, CDR2 SYGVKD. The CDR3 sequence is CAISATPPTSATYNEQFF. CDR3 DNA: TGTGCCATCAGTGCGACCCCCCCGACTAGCGCGACCTACAATGAGCAGTTCTTC.

The V call is TRBV3-1 (or the pseudogene TRBV3-2), the J call TRBJ1-2, with TRBD1 matching 12 bases. After removal of 0 bases from V and 2 bases from J, the junction contained 7 bases not matched to a gene. CDR1 is LGHDT, CDR2 YNNKEL, per germline (reference sequence). The CDR3 spans 18 residues. In DNA, the CDR3 is TGTGCCAGCAGCCAAGACGGAAGGGGACAGGGGGCGAACTATGGCTACACCTTC. This gives the protein CASSQDGRGQGANYGYTF.

The rearrangement links TRBV5-5 to TRBJ2-7; no clear D gene. The CDR3 consists of 14 residues. Germline V CDR1 and CDR2: SGHKS, YYEKEE (reference sequence). Deletions cut 0 bases from V and 2 bases from J, with 9 bases between. The CDR3 DNA reads as TGTGCCAGCAGCTTGGAGGCCGCCACCTACGAGCAGTACTTC. Translation gives CASSLEAATYEQYF.

This rearrangement joins TRBV3-1 (or the pseudogene TRBV3-2) to TRBJ1-5; 9 nucleotides align to TRBD1. Germline V gives CDR1 LGHDT, CDR2 YNNKEL (reference sequence). V was clipped by 5 bases and J by 7 bases; unmatched bases: 9. This CDR3 has 15 residues. The CDR3 region is CASSWGQGEGQPQHF. CDR3 nucleotides: TGTGCCAGCAGCTGGGGACAGGGAGAAGGGCAGCCCCAGCATTTT.

The rearrangement uses TRBV15 and TRBJ1-1, with TRBD1 identical over 8 bases. The J segment lost 7 bases and the V segment lost 3 bases, leaving 10 bases of the junction unmatched. Germline assignment: CDR1 LNHNV and CDR2 YYDKDF (reference sequence). The CDR3 extends over 15 amino acids. CDR3 loop: CATSRTPRGLDEAFF. CDR3 in DNA: TGTGCCACCAGCAGGACCCCCAGGGGGCTAGATGAAGCTTTCTTT. Combining the CDR3 with reference TRBV15 and TRBJ1-1 gives the whole variable domain DAMVIQNPRYQVTQFGKPVTLSCSQTLNHNVMYWYQQKSSQAPKLLFHYYDKDFNNEADTPDNFQSRRPNTSFCFLDIRSPGLGDTAMYLCATSRTPRGLDEAFFGQGTRLTVV.

The V call is TRBV27, the J call TRBJ2-7, with 7 bases fitting TRBD2. The CDR3 runs to 13 residues. Germline assignment: CDR1 MNHEY and CDR2 SMNVEV (reference sequence). The V gene end was trimmed by 3 bases and the J gene end by 6 bases; junction bases not matched to a gene: 5. In DNA form, the CDR3 reads TGTGCCAGCAGTTTTGCGGGAGTGGGCGAGCAGTACTTC. The encoded protein is CASSFAGVGEQYF.

The chain joins TRBV30 to TRBJ1-2; a weak D match, TRBD1 (5 bases). The CDR3 covers 15 residues. The V gene lost 4 bases and the J gene lost 2 bases, with 17 bases spanning the gap. In germline, CDR1 is GTSNPN, CDR2 SVGIG (reference sequence). For the CDR3, the DNA is TGTGCCTGGAAGCGGCTGACAGCCTTCAACTATGGCTACACCTTC. Its translation: CAWKRLTAFNYGYTF.

The V and J genes are TRBV9 and TRBJ2-1, with D possibly TRBD2 on 7 matching bases. The CDR3 is 15 residues long. CDR1 and CDR2 (germline): SGDLS, YYNGEE. V lost 3 bases to trimming and J lost 4 bases, with 14 bases between them. The CDR3 bases are TGTGCCAGCAGCGGGGGGGCTAGCGGATACAATGAGCAGTTCTTC. It yields the protein CASSGGASGYNEQFF.

The chain links TRBV5-1 to TRBJ2-2; D is ambiguous. Germline assignment: CDR1 SGHRS and CDR2 YFSETQ. The V end lost 0 bases, the J end lost 1 base, and 4 bases lay between the germline ends. The CDR3 consists of 14 residues. The CDR3 protein is CASSLAGNTGELFF. CDR3 coding DNA: TGCGCCAGCAGCTTGGCCGGGAACACCGGGGAGCTGTTTTTT.